This is a list of T cell receptor beta chains from one sample in a study of early T cells in non-severe SARS-CoV-2 infection. TCRdb re-called the 5' RACE reads through MiXCR, storing one row per CDR3 protein. The sample has fewer than 100,000 distinct CDR3 sequences, 9% to 10% seen once. Sequenced input: whole blood. These receptors originate from an adult who was a healthcare worker with PCR-confirmed SARS-CoV-2 infection or an uninfected control (not recorded which). CDR3s include the opening cysteine and the closing phenylalanine or tryptophan. The D gene is left open where the match is weak. Some rows have no size entry. The others give once, few or many, or a class for an expanded clone.

D: -
J: TRBJ1-1
V: TRBV11-1
size: many
CDR3: CASSSYWVDTEAFF
DNA: TGTGCCAGCAGCTCATACTGGGTTGACACTGAAGCTTTCTTT

D: TRBD2
J: TRBJ2-7
V: TRBV20-1
size: many
CDR3: CSAPKLAGSYEQYF
DNA: TGCAGTGCGCCTAAACTAGCGGGATCCTACGAGCAGTACTTC

D: TRBD1
J: TRBJ1-5
V: TRBV5-5
size: -
CDR3: CASSSEQGSNQPQHF
DNA: TGTGCCAGCAGCTCCGAACAGGGGAGCAATCAGCCCCAGCATTTT

D: TRBD1
J: TRBJ1-2
V: TRBV7-9
size: many
CDR3: CASSLGDRSIYGYTF
DNA: TGTGCCAGCAGCTTGGGGGACAGAAGTATCTATGGCTACACCTTC

D: TRBD2
J: TRBJ2-1
V: TRBV20-1
size: many
CDR3: CSATWTSPHNEQFF
DNA: TGCAGTGCCACCTGGACTAGCCCACACAATGAGCAGTTCTTC

D: -
J: TRBJ1-1
V: TRBV27
size: many
CDR3: CASSRVWDTEAFF
DNA: TGTGCCAGCAGTCGGGTCTGGGACACTGAAGCTTTCTTT

D: TRBD2
J: TRBJ2-5
V: TRBV12-3/TRBV12-4
size: many
CDR3: CASSLNLAGKETQYF
DNA: TGTGCCAGCAGTTTAAATCTAGCGGGAAAAGAGACCCAGTACTTC

D: -
J: TRBJ2-7
V: TRBV7-2
size: -
CDR3: CASSSRRYEQYF
DNA: TGTGCCAGCAGCTCTCGTCGCTACGAGCAGTACTTC

D: -
J: TRBJ1-1
V: TRBV5-1
size: -
CDR3: CASRMESEAFF
DNA: TGCGCCAGCAGGATGGAGAGTGAAGCTTTCTTT

D: TRBD2
J: TRBJ2-7
V: TRBV15
size: few
CDR3: CATSRELAGAHEQYF
DNA: TGTGCCACCAGCAGAGAACTAGCGGGAGCGCACGAGCAGTACTTC

D: -
J: TRBJ2-7
V: TRBV7-6
size: many
CDR3: CASSASSGYEQYF
DNA: TGTGCCAGCAGCGCCTCCTCGGGCTACGAGCAGTACTTC

D: TRBD2
J: TRBJ2-7
V: TRBV20-1
size: many
CDR3: CSVISRLAGNEQYF
DNA: TGCAGTGTTATAAGTAGACTAGCGGGAAACGAGCAGTACTTC

D: -
J: TRBJ2-3
V: TRBV5-1
size: few
CDR3: CASSLGRGSTDTQYF
DNA: TGCGCCAGCAGCTTGGGACGCGGGAGCACAGATACGCAGTATTTT

D: -
J: TRBJ1-2
V: TRBV3-1
size: few
CDR3: CASSQDRKSYGYTF
DNA: TGTGCCAGCAGCCAAGACCGGAAAAGCTATGGCTACACCTTC

D: -
J: TRBJ2-7
V: TRBV18
size: many
CDR3: CASSVGQQGLYF
DNA: TGTGCCAGCTCGGTGGGCCAACAGGGACTGTACTTC

D: TRBD1
J: TRBJ1-1
V: TRBV5-1
size: many
CDR3: CASSLTIGTATEAFF
DNA: TGCGCCAGCAGCTTAACGATAGGGACAGCCACTGAAGCTTTCTTT

D: -
J: TRBJ2-1
V: TRBV7-6
size: few
CDR3: CASSSRAPWDSYNEQFF
DNA: TGTGCCAGCAGCTCACGGGCCCCCTGGGACTCCTACAATGAGCAGTTCTTC

D: -
J: TRBJ2-3
V: TRBV7-3
size: many
CDR3: CASSLYRDTQYF
DNA: TGTGCCAGCAGCCTCTATAGGGATACGCAGTATTTT

D: -
J: TRBJ1-4
V: TRBV27
size: once
CDR3: CASSHLGDPTNEKLFF
DNA: TGTGCCAGCAGTCACCTGGGGGACCCAACTAATGAAAAACTGTTTTTT

D: -
J: TRBJ2-7
V: TRBV5-1
size: many
CDR3: CASSLEFSYEQYF
DNA: TGCGCCAGCAGCTTGGAGTTTTCCTACGAGCAGTACTTC

D: TRBD1
J: TRBJ2-7
V: TRBV6-2/TRBV6-3
size: -
CDR3: CASSGQDYEQYF
DNA: TGTGCCAGCAGTGGACAGGACTACGAGCAGTACTTC

D: -
J: TRBJ2-7
V: TRBV3-1
size: few
CDR3: CASSPGQRYEQYF
DNA: TGTGCCAGCAGCCCCGGACAGAGATACGAGCAGTACTTC

D: TRBD2
J: TRBJ2-1
V: TRBV5-1
size: few
CDR3: CASSLAPTSRDNEQFF
DNA: TGCGCCAGCAGCTTGGCACCGACTAGCAGAGACAATGAGCAGTTCTTC

D: TRBD2
J: TRBJ2-2
V: TRBV6-2/TRBV6-3
size: many
CDR3: CASSWLAANTGELFF
DNA: TGTGCCAGCAGTTGGCTAGCGGCTAACACCGGGGAGCTGTTTTTT

D: -
J: TRBJ1-2
V: TRBV12-3/TRBV12-4
size: -
CDR3: CASSGMAGYTF
DNA: TGTGCCAGCAGCGGGATGGCTGGCTACACCTTC

D: -
J: TRBJ1-2
V: TRBV28
size: -
CDR3: CASSLTRNYGYTF
DNA: TGTGCCAGCAGTTTAACAAGGAACTATGGCTACACCTTC

D: -
J: TRBJ2-4
V: TRBV19
size: few
CDR3: CASGTVGAKNIQYF
DNA: TGTGCCAGTGGGACGGTGGGAGCCAAAAACATTCAGTACTTC

D: -
J: TRBJ1-4
V: TRBV7-9
size: -
CDR3: CASSKTEVGEKLFF
DNA: TGTGCCAGCAGCAAGACCGAGGTGGGAGAAAAACTGTTTTTT